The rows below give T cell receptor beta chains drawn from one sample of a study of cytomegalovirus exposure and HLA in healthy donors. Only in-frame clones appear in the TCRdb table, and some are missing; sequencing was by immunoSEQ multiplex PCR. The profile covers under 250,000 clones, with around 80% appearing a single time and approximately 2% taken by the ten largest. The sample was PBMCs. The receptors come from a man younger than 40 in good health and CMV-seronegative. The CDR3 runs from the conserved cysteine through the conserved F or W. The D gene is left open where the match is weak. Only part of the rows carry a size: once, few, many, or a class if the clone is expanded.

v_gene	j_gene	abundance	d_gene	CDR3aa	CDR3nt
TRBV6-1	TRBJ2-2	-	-	CASSEPAGATGELFF	TGTGCCAGCAGTGAGCCCGCAGGGGCCACCGGGGAGCTGTTTTTT
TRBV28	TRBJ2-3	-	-	CASSLTGATDTQYF	TGTGCCAGCAGTTTAACGGGAGCGACAGATACGCAGTATTTT
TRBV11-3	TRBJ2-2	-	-	CASSLDPSHGELFF	TGTGCCAGCAGCTTAGATCCGAGTCACGGGGAGCTGTTTTTT
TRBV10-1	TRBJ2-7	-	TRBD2	CASSGDRGGPYEQYF	TGCGCCAGCAGTGGAGATCGGGGGGGGCCCTACGAGCAGTACTTC
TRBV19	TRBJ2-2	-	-	CATPRTATGELFF	TGTGCCACCCCTCGGACAGCTACCGGGGAGCTGTTTTTT
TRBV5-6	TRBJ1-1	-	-	CASSRRGAGILNTEAFF	TGTGCCAGCAGCCGCCGGGGGGCCGGTATCTTGAACACTGAAGCTTTCTTT
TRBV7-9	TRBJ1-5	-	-	CASSLVGSRSNQPQHF	TGTGCCAGCAGCTTAGTGGGGAGCAGAAGCAATCAGCCCCAGCATTTT
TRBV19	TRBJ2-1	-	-	CASSPRLYEQFF	TGTGCCAGTAGTCCCCGACTGTATGAGCAGTTCTTC
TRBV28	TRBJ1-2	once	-	CASSTPGSANYGYTF	TGTGCCAGCAGTACCCCGGGGTCCGCTAACTATGGCTACACCTTC
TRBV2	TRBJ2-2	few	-	CASRITSPGELFF	TGTGCCAGCAGAATAACTAGCCCCGGGGAGCTGTTTTTT
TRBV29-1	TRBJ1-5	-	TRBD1	CSVEAEGANQPQHF	TGCAGCGTTGAAGCGGAGGGGGCCAATCAGCCCCAGCATTTT
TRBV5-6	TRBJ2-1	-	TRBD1	CASSPVFKGGTDNEQFF	TGTGCCAGCAGCCCCGTGTTCAAAGGGGGCACGGACAATGAGCAGTTCTTC
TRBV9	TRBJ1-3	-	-	CASSVAGAGNTIYF	TGTGCCAGCAGCGTAGCTGGGGCGGGAAACACCATATATTTT
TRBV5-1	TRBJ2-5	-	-	CASRVTPDSSETQYF	TGCGCCAGCAGGGTTACTCCTGACAGCTCTGAGACCCAGTACTTC
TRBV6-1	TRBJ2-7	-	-	CASSETWGPFNEQYF	TGTGCCAGCAGTGAAACTTGGGGGCCATTCAACGAGCAGTACTTC
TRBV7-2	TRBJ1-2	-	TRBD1	CASSRPGQDIPYGYTF	TGTGCCAGCAGCCGCCCTGGACAGGACATTCCCTATGGCTACACCTTC
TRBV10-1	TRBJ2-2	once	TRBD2	CASSVAGGPSVDTGELFF	TGCGCCAGCAGTGTAGCGGGAGGGCCCTCGGTAGACACCGGGGAGCTGTTTTTT
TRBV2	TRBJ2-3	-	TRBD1	CASSEGRTGNSYTQYF	TGTGCCAGCAGTGAGGGAAGGACAGGAAACTCGTATACGCAGTATTTT
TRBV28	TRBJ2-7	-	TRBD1	CASTDPGQGDYEQYF	TGTGCCAGCACAGATCCGGGACAGGGGGACTACGAGCAGTACTTC
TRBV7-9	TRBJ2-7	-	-	CSSSPKASHEQYF	TGTTCCAGCAGCCCCAAAGCGTCTCACGAGCAGTACTTC
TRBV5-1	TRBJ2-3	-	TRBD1	CASSLGDRVDGRDTQYF	TGCGCCAGCAGCTTAGGGGACAGGGTGGATGGAAGAGATACGCAGTATTTT
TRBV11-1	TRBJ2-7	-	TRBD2	CASSLNLAGDYEQYF	TGTGCCAGCAGCCTCAACTTAGCGGGAGACTACGAGCAGTACTTC
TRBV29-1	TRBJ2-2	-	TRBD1	CSARQGSGELFF	TGCAGCGCCAGACAGGGGTCCGGGGAGCTGTTTTTT
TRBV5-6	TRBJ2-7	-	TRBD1	CASSFFTGGWEQYF	TGTGCCAGCAGCTTTTTTACAGGGGGCTGGGAGCAGTACTTC
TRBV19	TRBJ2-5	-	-	CASSRGLLREETQYF	TGTGCCAGTAGTCGAGGACTTCTCCGGGAAGAGACCCAGTACTTC
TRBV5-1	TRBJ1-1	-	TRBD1	CASSRPGTGLNTEAFF	TGCGCCAGCAGTCGTCCCGGGACAGGATTGAACACTGAAGCTTTCTTT
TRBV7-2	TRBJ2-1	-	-	CASSRQGGEQFF	TGTGCCAGCAGCCGCCAAGGCGGCGAGCAGTTCTTC
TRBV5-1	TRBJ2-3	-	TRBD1	CASSLDRVADTQYF	TGCGCCAGCAGCTTAGACAGGGTAGCAGATACGCAGTATTTT
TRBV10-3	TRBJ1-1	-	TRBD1	CAIGTGGATEAFF	TGTGCCATCGGGACAGGAGGGGCCACTGAAGCTTTCTTT
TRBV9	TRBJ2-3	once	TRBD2	CASSPSAGELTDTQYF	TGTGCCAGCAGCCCCTCTGCGGGAGAGTTGACAGATACGCAGTATTTT
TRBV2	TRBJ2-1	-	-	CASSVFRVDEQFF	TGTGCCAGCAGTGTTTTCAGGGTCGATGAGCAGTTCTTC
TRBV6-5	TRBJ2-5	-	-	CASSYRQVGETQYF	TGTGCCAGCAGTTACAGACAGGTGGGGGAGACCCAGTACTTC
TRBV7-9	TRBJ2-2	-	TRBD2	CASSLVTSGRFSGTGELFF	TGTGCCAGCAGCTTAGTGACTAGCGGGAGGTTCTCGGGCACCGGGGAGCTGTTTTTT
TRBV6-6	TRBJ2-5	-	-	CASSYHSSPRETQYF	TGTGCCAGCAGTTACCACAGTTCCCCCAGGGAGACCCAGTACTTC
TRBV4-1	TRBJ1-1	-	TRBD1	CASSSTQGAPEAFF	TGCGCCAGCAGTTCGACGCAGGGGGCTCCTGAAGCTTTCTTT